A single sample gave rise to the 17 T cell receptor beta chains below, sequenced in a study of blood T cell repertoires in COVID-19. The method was immunoSEQ multiplex PCR; TCRdb's version includes in-frame clones alone and lacks a portion of them. The sample records roughly 5,500 clones, approximately 80% being singletons. The sequencing sample was made of peripheral blood. These receptors were taken from a human donor with active COVID-19. The donor label of this sample is uncertain.

This CDR3 is CASSMSSSGSYNEQFF. CDR3 DNA sequence: TGTGCCAGCAGCATGAGTAGTTCGGGGTCCTACAATGAGCAGTTCTTC. The chain is built from TRBV9 and TRBJ2-1; TRBD2 is a possible D gene (5 bases). The CDR3 is made up of 16 amino acids. Trimming left V 4 bases short and J 1 base short, with 15 bases between. Germline V gives CDR1 SGDLS, CDR2 YYNGEE.

V usage is TRBV7-2 and J usage is TRBJ1-2; 7 bases fit TRBD1. V lost 5 bases and J lost 7; bases outside the gene matches: 13. The CDR3 runs to 15 residues. Germline CDR1 reads SGHTA; CDR2 reads FQGNSA. The chain's CDR3 is CASSPRGQATGGYTF. The CDR3 nucleotides read TGTGCCAGCAGCCCGAGAGGACAGGCGACCGGTGGCTACACCTTC.

The chain uses TRBV25-1 and TRBJ1-3; D unresolved. Germline CDR1 is MGHDK and CDR2 is SYGVNS. Trimming removed 6 bases at V and 6 bases at J, with 9 bases between. The CDR3 sequence is 12 residues long. The CDR3 spells CASSQEANTIYF. DNA for the CDR3: TGTGCCAGCAGCCAAGAAGCAAACACCATATATTTT.

CDR3 nucleotides: TGTGCCAGCAGTTTCGGTTGGAGCAGGGGATACACCGGGGAGCTGTTTTTT. This gives the protein CASSFGWSRGYTGELFF. The chain couples TRBV27 to TRBJ2-2; a weak D match, TRBD1 (6 bases). CDR3 size: 17 residues. From germline, CDR1 is MNHEY and CDR2 SMNVEV (reference sequence). The ends were cut back, 3 bases at V and 3 bases at J, with 17 bases in the middle.

The chain carries TRBV30 and TRBJ1-6; D ambiguous. The germline CDR1 and CDR2 sequences are GTSNPN and SVGIG (reference sequence). Between the trimmed V and J ends, which lost 0 bases and 0 bases, there was a span of 12 bases. The CDR3 is 17 residues long. The CDR3 here is CAWSVKRWSSYNSPLHF. In DNA, the CDR3 is TGTGCCTGGAGTGTAAAACGATGGAGCTCCTATAATTCACCCCTCCACTTT.

V gene TRBV9 combines with J gene TRBJ2-3; D uncertain. V shed 0 bases and J shed 0 bases, with 14 bases lying between them. The CDR3 is 17 residues long. Per the germline V gene, CDR1 is SGDLS and CDR2 is YYNGEE. The CDR3 reads CASSVAHLATSTDTQYF. In nucleotides, the CDR3 is TGTGCCAGCAGCGTAGCCCACCTGGCGACTAGCACAGATACGCAGTATTTT.

The V and J genes are TRBV27 and TRBJ2-7; a possible D gene is TRBD2 (6 bases). V was trimmed by 4 bases and J by 4 bases, leaving 14 bases between them. Looked up from germline, CDR1 is MNHEY and CDR2 is SMNVEV (reference sequence). CDR3 size: 14 residues. The CDR3 reads CASSYLRAGYEQYF. The DNA for the CDR3 is TGTGCCAGCAGTTACCTCCGTGCGGGGTACGAGCAGTACTTC.

This clone was found a few times. CDR3: CASSPGGELFF. The CDR3 DNA reads TGTGCCAGCAGCCCCGGTGGGGAGCTGTTTTTT. This chain uses TRBV7-3 with TRBJ2-2, with no clear D. The germline CDR1 and CDR2 sequences are SGHTA and FQGTGA. V was shortened by 5 bases and J by 8 bases, with 6 bases between the two germline ends. The CDR3 contains 11 residues.

The V and J genes are TRBV5-6 and TRBJ1-4, with D uncertain. This CDR3 contains 13 residues. V lost 1 base and J 5 bases, leaving 6 bases between the germline ends. Germline values: CDR1 SGHDT, CDR2 YYEEEE. DNA for the CDR3: TGTGCCAGCAGCTTGACTTCAAATGAAAAACTGTTTTTT. Protein product: CASSLTSNEKLFF. Full variable domain (remainder filled in from reference TRBV5-6 and TRBJ1-4): DAGVTQSPTHLIKTRGQQVTLRCSPKSGHDTVSWYQQALGQGPQFIFQYYEEEERQRGNFPDRFSGHQFPNYSSELNVNALLLGDSALYLCASSLTSNEKLFFGSGTQLSVL.

This chain uses TRBV6-4 with TRBJ2-3, with 10 bases lining up with TRBD2. Germline trimming cut 2 bases from V and 5 bases from J; bases unmatched to any gene: 4. CDR1 and CDR2 (germline): MRHNA, SNTAGT. The CDR3 covers 15 residues. The CDR3 is CASSDGTSDLDTQYF. CDR3 nucleotide sequence: TGTGCCAGCAGTGACGGGACTAGCGATCTAGATACGCAGTATTTT.

This clone was counted a single time. J is TRBJ1-2 and V is TRBV27; no firm D call. Germline V gene sequence: CDR1 MNHEY, CDR2 SMNVEV (reference sequence). V shed 3 bases and J shed 5 bases, with 16 bases lying between them. The CDR3 is made up of 15 amino acids. The CDR3 sequence is CASSFPGSGPYGYTF. CDR3 DNA sequence: TGTGCCAGCAGTTTCCCCGGGTCTGGCCCTTATGGCTACACCTTC.

The chain is built from TRBV6-5 and TRBJ1-5; TRBD1 matches at 8 bases. With 5 bases clipped from V and 7 bases from J, the junction kept 7 bases outside the gene matches. This CDR3 is 14 amino acids long. In germline, CDR1 is MNHEY, CDR2 SVGAGI. CDR3 amino acids: CASSLVQGVQPQHF. CDR3 coding DNA: TGTGCCAGCAGTCTAGTACAGGGGGTCCAGCCCCAGCATTTT.

V gene TRBV10-3 combines with J gene TRBJ2-5; possible D gene TRBD1, 5 bases. V was cut by 2 bases and J by 0 bases, with 10 bases left in between. The germline CDR1 and CDR2 sequences are ENHRY and SYGVKD. The length of the CDR3 is 15 residues. The CDR3 reads CAISEPRVYQETQYF. DNA of the CDR3: TGTGCCATCAGTGAGCCCAGGGTTTACCAAGAGACCCAGTACTTC.

This clone has only one observation. The chain has TRBV19 and TRBJ2-3, with TRBD2 identical over 8 bases. This CDR3 spans 19 amino acids. The trim removed 5 bases at V and 6 bases at J, leaving 22 bases unmatched. Germline CDR1 is LNHDA and CDR2 is SQIVND (reference sequence). Here the CDR3 DNA reads TGTGCCAGTAGTCCGCCGGTCGGACTAGCAGCCGCACGGCACGATACGCAGTATTTT. It codes for CASSPPVGLAAARHDTQYF.

This chain connects TRBV19 to TRBJ2-1; D perhaps matches TRBD1 (6 bases). Germline V gene sequence: CDR1 LNHDA, CDR2 SQIVND (reference sequence). Trimming left V 7 bases short and J 5 bases short, with 15 bases between. The CDR3 is made up of 14 amino acids. DNA of the CDR3: TGTGCCAGTATGGACGGGACAAGGGACAATGAGCAGTTCTTC. Its translation: CASMDGTRDNEQFF.

In this sample, this clone turned up a few times. V and J are TRBV28 and TRBJ1-2; D might be TRBD1 (6 bases). CDR1 is MDHEN, CDR2 SYDVKM, per germline. The CDR3 runs to 15 residues. Trimming left V 4 bases short and J 7 bases short, with 19 bases between. The CDR3 spells CASSSRGGLFLGYTF. The CDR3 region has the DNA TGTGCCAGCAGTTCTCGCGGGGGGCTTTTTCTTGGCTACACCTTC.

This clone showed up just once. The gene calls are TRBV18 and TRBJ1-4; 7 nucleotides line up with TRBD1. This CDR3 is 18 amino acids long. Looked up from germline, CDR1 is KGHSH and CDR2 is LQKENI. J was trimmed by 2 bases and V by 8 bases; bases with no gene match: 17. The CDR3 protein is CASTRTGLNPGTNEKLFF. The CDR3 DNA sequence: TGTGCCAGCACAAGGACAGGTCTCAATCCGGGGACTAATGAAAAACTGTTTTTT. Variable domain in full (rest from reference TRBV18 and TRBJ1-4): NAGVMQNPRHLVRRRGQEARLRCSPMKGHSHVYWYRQLPEEGLKFMVYLQKENIIDESGMPKERFSAEFPKEGPSILRIQQVVRGDSAAYFCASTRTGLNPGTNEKLFFGSGTQLSVL.